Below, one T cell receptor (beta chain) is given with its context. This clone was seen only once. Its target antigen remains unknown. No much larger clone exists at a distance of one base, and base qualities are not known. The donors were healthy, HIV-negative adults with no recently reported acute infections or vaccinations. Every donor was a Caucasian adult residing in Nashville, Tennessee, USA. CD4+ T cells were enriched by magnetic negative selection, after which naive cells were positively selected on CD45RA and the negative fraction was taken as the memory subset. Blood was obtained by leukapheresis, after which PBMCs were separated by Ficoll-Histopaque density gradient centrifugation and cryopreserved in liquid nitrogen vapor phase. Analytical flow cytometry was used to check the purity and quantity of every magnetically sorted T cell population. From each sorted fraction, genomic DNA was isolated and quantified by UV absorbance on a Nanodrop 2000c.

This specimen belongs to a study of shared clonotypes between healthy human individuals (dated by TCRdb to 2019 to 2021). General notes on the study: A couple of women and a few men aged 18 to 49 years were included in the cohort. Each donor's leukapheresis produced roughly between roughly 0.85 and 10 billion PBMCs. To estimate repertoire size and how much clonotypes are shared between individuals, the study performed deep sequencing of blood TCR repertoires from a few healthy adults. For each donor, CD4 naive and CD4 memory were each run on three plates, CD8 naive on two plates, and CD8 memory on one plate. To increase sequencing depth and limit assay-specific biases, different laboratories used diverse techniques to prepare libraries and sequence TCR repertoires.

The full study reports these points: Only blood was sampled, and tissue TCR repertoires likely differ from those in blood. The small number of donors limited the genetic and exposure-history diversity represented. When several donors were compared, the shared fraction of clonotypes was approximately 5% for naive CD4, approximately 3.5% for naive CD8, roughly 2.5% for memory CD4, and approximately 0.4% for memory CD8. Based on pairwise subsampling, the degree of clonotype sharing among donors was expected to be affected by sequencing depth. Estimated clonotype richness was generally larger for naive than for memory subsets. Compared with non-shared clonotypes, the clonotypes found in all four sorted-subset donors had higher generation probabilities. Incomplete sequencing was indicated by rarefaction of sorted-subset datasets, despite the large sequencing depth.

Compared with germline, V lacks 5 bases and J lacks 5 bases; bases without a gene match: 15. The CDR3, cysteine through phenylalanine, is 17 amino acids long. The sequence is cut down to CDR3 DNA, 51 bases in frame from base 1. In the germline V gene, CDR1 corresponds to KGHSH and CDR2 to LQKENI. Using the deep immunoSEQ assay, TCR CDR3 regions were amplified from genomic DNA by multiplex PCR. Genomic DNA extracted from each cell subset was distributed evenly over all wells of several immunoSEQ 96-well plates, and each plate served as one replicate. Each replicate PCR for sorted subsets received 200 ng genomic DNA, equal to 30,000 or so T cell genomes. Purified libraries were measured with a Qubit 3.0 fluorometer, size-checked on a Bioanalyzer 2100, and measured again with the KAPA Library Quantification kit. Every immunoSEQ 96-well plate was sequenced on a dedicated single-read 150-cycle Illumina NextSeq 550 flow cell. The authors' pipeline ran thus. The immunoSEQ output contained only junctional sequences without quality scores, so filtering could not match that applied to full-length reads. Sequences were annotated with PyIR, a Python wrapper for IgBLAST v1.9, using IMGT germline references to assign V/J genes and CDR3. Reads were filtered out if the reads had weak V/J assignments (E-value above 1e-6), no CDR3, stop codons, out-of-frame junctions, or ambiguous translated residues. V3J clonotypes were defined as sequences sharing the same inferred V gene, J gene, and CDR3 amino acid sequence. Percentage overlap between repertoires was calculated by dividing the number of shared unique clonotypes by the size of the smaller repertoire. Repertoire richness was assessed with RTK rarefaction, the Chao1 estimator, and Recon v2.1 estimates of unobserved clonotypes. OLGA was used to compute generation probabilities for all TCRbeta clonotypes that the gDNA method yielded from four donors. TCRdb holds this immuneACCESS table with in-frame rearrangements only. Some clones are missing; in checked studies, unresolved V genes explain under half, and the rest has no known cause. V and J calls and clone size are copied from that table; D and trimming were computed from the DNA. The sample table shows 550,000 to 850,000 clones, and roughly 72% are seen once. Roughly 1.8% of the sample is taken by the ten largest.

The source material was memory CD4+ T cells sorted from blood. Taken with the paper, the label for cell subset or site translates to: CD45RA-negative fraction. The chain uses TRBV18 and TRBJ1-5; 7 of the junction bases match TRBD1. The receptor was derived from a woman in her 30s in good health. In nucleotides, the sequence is TGTGCCAGCTCATACGGACAGGTTGTCGATCAAGATCAGCCCCAGCATTTT. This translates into CASSYGQVVDQDQPQHF.